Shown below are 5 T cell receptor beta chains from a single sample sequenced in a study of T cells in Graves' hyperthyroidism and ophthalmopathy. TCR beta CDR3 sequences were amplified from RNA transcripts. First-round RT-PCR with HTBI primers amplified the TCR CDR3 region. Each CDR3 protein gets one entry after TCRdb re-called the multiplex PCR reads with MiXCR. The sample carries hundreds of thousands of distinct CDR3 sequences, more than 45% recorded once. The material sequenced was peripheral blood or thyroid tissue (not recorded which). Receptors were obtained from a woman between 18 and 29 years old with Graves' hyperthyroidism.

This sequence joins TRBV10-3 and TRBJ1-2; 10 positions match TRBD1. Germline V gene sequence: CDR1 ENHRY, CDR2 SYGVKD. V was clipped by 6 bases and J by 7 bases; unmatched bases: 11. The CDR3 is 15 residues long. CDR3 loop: CAIRTGTGVVAGYTF. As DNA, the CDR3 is TGTGCCATCAGAACCGGGACAGGGGTTGTGGCTGGCTACACCTTC.

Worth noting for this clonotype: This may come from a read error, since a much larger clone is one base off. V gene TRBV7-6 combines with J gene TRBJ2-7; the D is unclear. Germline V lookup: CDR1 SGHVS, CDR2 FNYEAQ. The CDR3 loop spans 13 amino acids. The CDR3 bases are TGTGCCAGCAGCAGATTGCGGACCTACAAGCAGTACTTC. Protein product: CASSRLRTYKQYF.

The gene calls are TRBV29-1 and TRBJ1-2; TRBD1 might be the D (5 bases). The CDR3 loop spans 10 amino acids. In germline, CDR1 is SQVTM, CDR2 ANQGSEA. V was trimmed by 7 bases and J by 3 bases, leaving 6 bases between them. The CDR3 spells CSAGDYGYTF. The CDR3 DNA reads TGCAGCGCGGGGGACTATGGCTACACCTTC.

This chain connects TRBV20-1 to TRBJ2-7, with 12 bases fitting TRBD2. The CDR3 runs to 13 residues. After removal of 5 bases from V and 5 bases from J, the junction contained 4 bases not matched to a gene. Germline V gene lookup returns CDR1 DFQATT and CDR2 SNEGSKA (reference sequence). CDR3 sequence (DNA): TGCAGTGCTCGACTAGCGGGAGTCCACGAGCAGTACTTC. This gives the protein CSARLAGVHEQYF.

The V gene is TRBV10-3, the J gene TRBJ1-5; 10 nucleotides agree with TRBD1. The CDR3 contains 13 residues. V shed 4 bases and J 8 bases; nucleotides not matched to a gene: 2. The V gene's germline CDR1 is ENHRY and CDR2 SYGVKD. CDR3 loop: CAISGDRGEPQHF. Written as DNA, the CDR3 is TGTGCCATCAGTGGGGACAGGGGTGAGCCCCAGCATTTT.